Reported below is one TCR beta chain. Self-reported history from a screening survey and questionnaire set each donor's cohort. Cohort 3 donors were reported recovered after two negative PCRs, clearance, or symptom resolution. The method was immunoSEQ multiplex PCR; TCRdb's version includes in-frame clones alone and lacks a portion of them. The data show over 200,000 clones, around 90% seen once. The data were taken from a study of blood T cell repertoires in COVID-19. Study-wide background: Samples representing acute and convalescent COVID-19 were sourced from the United States, Italy and Spain. The cDNA or gDNA used as material had been derived from T cells, B-cell-depleted T cells, or PBMCs.

The germline V gene has CDR1 SGHAT and CDR2 FQNNGV. The CDR3 is 15 residues long. Trimming took 11 bases from V and 1 from J; bases not matched to a gene: 13. The chain joins TRBV11-2 to TRBJ2-5; 7 bases line up with TRBD1. This receptor was identified in a young man who had recovered from COVID-19. Sequencing was done on a sample of PBMCs or T cells enriched from blood (not recorded which). Written as DNA, the CDR3 is TGTGCCGTATCTAGAAGAACAGGGGTCCAAGAGACCCAGTACTTC. It yields the protein CAVSRRTGVQETQYF.